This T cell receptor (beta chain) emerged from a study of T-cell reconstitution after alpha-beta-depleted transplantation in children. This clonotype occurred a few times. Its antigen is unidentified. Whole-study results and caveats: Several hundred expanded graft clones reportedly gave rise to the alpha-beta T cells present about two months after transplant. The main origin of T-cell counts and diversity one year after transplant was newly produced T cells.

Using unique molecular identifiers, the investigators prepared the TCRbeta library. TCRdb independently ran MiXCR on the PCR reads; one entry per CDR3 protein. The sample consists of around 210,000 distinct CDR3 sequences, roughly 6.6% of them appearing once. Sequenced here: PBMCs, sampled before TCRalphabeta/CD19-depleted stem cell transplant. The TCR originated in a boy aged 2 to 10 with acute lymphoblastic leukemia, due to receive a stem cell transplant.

The CDR3 nucleotides are TGTGCCAGCAGCCCCCCGGGACGGGGAAACACTGAAGCTTTCTTT. It encodes CASSPPGRGNTEAFF. The V gene is TRBV28, the J gene TRBJ1-1, with TRBD1 as a possible D gene (5 bases). V shed 6 bases and J shed 2 bases, with 16 bases lying between them. Looked up from germline, CDR1 is MDHEN and CDR2 is SYDVKM. This CDR3 region has 15 residues.